This T cell receptor (beta chain) was captured in a study of T cells in Graves' hyperthyroidism and ophthalmopathy. Study-level results: Ophthalmopathy was separated from stable hyperthyroidism by a 13 V-J model.

RNA transcripts provided the source from which TCR beta CDR3 regions were amplified. Primed by the HTBI set, a first-round RT-PCR was run on the TCR CDR3. TCRdb re-called the multiplex PCR reads through MiXCR, storing one row per CDR3 protein. The sample holds fewer than 650,000 distinct CDR3 sequences, approximately 14% seen once. The PBMCs had their origin in 10 ml of fresh peripheral blood. This clonotype showed up many times. The antigen is unknown. The receptor was derived from a woman aged 18-29 years with Graves' ophthalmopathy. Material: blood.

CDR3: CASSLLAGVIDTQYF. CDR3 nucleotides: TGTGCCAGCAGCCTACTAGCGGGAGTCATAGATACGCAGTATTTT. This chain joins TRBV2 and TRBJ2-3; 11 nucleotides agree with TRBD2. Per the germline V gene, CDR1 is SNHLY and CDR2 is FYNNEI. There are 15 residues in the CDR3. The junction had 7 bases not matched to a gene; V was cut back by 6 bases and J by 5 bases.